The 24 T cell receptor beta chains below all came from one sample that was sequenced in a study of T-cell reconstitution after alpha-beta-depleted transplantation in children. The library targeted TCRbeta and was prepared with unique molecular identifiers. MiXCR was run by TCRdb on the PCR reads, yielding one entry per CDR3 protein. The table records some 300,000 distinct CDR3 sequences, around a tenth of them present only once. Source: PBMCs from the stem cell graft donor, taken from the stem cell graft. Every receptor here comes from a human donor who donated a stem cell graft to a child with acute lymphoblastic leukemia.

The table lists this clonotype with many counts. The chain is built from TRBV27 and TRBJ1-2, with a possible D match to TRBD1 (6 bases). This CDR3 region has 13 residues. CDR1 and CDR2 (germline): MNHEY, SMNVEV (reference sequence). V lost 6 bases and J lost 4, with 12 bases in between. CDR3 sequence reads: CASSLTGPYGYTF. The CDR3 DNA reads TGTGCCAGCAGCCTGACAGGACCCTATGGCTACACCTTC.

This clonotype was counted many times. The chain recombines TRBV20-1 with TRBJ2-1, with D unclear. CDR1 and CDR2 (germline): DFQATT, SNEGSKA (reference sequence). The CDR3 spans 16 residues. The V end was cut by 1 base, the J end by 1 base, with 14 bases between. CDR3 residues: CSARGSIWDSYNEQFF. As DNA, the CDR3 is TGCAGTGCTAGAGGTTCTATTTGGGATTCCTACAATGAGCAGTTCTTC.

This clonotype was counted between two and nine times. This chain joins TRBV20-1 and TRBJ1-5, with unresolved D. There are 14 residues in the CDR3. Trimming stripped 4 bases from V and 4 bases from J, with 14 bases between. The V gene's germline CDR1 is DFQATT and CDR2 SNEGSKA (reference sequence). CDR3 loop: CSAKTGPPNQPQHF. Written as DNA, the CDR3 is TGCAGTGCTAAAACTGGCCCTCCAAATCAGCCCCAGCATTTT.

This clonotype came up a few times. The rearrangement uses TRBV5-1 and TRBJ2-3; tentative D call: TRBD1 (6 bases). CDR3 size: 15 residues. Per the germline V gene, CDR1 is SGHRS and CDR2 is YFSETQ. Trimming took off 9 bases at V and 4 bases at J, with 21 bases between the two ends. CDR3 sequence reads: CATSVGAGESDTQYF. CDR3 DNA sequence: TGCGCCACCTCAGTGGGGGCAGGGGAGTCAGATACGCAGTATTTT.

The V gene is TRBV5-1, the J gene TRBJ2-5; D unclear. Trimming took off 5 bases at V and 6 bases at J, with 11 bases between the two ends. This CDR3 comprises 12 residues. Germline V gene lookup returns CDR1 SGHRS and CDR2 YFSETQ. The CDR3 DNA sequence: TGCGCCAGCAGGGGAATCGGTCAGACCCAGTACTTC. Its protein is CASRGIGQTQYF. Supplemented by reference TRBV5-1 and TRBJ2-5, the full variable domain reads KAGVTQTPRYLIKTRGQQVTLSCSPISGHRSVSWYQQTPGQGLQFLFEYFSETQRNKGNFPGRFSGRQFSNSRSEMNVSTLELGDSALYLCASRGIGQTQYFGPGTRLLVL.

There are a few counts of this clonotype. CDR3 bases: TGTGCCATCAGCGGGGTTAGTAACTATGGCTACACCTTC. It yields the protein CAISGVSNYGYTF. The V and J genes are TRBV10-3 and TRBJ1-2; D uncertain. Trimming stripped 6 bases from V and 1 base from J, with 9 bases between. Per the germline V gene, CDR1 is ENHRY and CDR2 is SYGVKD. This CDR3 comprises 13 residues.

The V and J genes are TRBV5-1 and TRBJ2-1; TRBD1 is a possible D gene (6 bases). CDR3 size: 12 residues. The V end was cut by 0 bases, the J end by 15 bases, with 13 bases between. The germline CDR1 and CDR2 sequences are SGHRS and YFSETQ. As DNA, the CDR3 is TGCGCCAGCAGCTTGGCGGGGACATCGCCGTTCTTC. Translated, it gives CASSLAGTSPFF.

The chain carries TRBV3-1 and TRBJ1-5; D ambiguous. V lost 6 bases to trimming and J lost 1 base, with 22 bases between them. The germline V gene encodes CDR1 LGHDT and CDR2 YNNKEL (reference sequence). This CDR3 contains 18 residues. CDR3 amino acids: CASSLYREKVRSNQPQHF. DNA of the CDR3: TGTGCCAGCAGTTTGTATAGGGAAAAGGTCCGGAGCAATCAGCCCCAGCATTTT. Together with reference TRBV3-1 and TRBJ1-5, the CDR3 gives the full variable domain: DTAVSQTPKYLVTQMGNDKSIKCEQNLGHDTMYWYKQDSKKFLKIMFSYNNKELIINETVPNRFSPKSPDKAHLNLHINSLELGDSAVYFCASSLYREKVRSNQPQHFGDGTRLSIL.

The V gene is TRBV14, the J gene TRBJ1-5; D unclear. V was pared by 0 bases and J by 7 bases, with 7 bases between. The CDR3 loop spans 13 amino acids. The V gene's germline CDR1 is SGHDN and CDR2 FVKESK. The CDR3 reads CASSQDPIQPQHF. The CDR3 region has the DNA TGTGCCAGCAGCCAAGACCCAATCCAGCCCCAGCATTTT.

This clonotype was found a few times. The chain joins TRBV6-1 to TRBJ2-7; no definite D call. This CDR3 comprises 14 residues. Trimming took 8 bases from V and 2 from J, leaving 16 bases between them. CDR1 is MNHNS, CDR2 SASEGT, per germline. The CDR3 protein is CASSYPAETYEQYF. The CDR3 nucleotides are TGTGCCAGCTCCTACCCGGCAGAGACCTACGAGCAGTACTTC.

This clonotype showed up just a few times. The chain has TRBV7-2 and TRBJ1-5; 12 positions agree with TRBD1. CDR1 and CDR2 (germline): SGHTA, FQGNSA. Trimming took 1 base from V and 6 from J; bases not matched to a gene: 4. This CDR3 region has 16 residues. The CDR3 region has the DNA TGTGCCAGCAGCTTAGTTGGGACAGGGGGCGGTCAGCCCCAGCATTTT. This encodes CASSLVGTGGGQPQHF.

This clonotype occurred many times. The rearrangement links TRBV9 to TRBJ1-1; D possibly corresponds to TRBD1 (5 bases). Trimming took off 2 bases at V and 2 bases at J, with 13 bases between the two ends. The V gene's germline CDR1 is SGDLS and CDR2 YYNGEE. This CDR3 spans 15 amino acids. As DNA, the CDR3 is TGTGCCAGCAGCGTGACCCCGGGACCCAACACTGAAGCTTTCTTT. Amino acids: CASSVTPGPNTEAFF.

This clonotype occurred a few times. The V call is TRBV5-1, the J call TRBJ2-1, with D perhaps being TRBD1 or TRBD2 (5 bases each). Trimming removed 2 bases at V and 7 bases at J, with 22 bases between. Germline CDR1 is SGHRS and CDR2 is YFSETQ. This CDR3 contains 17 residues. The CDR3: CASSLNGAGPYVNEQFF. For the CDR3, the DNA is TGCGCCAGCAGCTTAAATGGGGCGGGCCCCTACGTGAATGAGCAGTTCTTC.

In nucleotides, the CDR3 is TGTGCCAGCAGGTCCGGGAGACTTACCTACAATGAGCAGTTCTTC. Translation: CASRSGRLTYNEQFF. This chain uses TRBV6-5 with TRBJ2-1; perhaps TRBD2 as D (6 bases). Trimming pared 6 bases from V and 2 bases from J, leaving 14 bases between. Germline CDR1 reads MNHEY; CDR2 reads SVGAGI. The CDR3 runs to 15 residues.

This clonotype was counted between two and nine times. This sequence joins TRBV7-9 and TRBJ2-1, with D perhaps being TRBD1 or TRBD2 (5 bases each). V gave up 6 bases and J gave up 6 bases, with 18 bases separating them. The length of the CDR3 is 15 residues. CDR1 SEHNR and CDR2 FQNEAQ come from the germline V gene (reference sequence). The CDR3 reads CASRSGTLGINEQFF. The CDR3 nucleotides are TGTGCCAGCAGGTCCGGGACGCTCGGCATCAATGAGCAGTTCTTC.

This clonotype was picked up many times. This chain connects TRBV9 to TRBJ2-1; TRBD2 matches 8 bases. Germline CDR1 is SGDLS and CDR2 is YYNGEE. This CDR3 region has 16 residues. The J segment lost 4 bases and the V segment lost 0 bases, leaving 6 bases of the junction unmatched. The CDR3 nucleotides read TGTGCCAGCAGCGTAGGGCCGGGACTAGGATACAATGAGCAGTTCTTC. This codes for CASSVGPGLGYNEQFF.

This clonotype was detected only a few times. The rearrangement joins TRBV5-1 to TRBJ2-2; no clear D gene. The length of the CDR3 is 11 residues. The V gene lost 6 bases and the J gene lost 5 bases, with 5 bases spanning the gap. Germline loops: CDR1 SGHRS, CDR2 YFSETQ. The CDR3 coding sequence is TGCGCCAGCACATTGACCGGGGAGCTGTTTTTT. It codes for CASTLTGELFF.

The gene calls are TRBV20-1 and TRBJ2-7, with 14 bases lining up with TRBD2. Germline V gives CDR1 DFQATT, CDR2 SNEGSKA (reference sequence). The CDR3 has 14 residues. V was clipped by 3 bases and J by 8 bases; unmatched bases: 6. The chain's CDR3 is CSASSGLAGAQQYF. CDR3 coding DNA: TGCAGTGCTAGTTCGGGACTAGCGGGAGCACAGCAGTACTTC.

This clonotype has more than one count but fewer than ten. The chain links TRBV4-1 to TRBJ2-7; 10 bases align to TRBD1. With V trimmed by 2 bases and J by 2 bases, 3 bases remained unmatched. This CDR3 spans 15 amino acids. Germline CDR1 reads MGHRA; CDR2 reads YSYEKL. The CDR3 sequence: CASSQRGQGTYEQYF. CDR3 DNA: TGCGCCAGCAGCCAAAGGGGACAGGGGACCTACGAGCAGTACTTC.

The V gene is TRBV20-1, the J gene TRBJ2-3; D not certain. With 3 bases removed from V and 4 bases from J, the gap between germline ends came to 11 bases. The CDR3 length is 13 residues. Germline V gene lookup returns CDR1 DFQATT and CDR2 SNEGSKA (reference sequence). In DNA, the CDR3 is TGCAGTGCTAGGTTGTGGGATGCAGATACGCAGTATTTT. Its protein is CSARLWDADTQYF.

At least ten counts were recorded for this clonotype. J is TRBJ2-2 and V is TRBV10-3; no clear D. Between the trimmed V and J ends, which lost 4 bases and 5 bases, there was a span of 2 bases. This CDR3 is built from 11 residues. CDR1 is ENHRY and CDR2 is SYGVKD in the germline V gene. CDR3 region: CAISVTGELFF. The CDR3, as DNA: TGTGCCATCAGTGTTACCGGGGAGCTGTTTTTT.

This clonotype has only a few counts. CDR3 DNA: TGTGCCATCAGTGAGCCATTCGACCACCGGCCGGGACTAGCGGGAGAAGAGCAGTACTTC. Protein: CAISEPFDHRPGLAGEEQYF. The chain combines TRBV10-3 with TRBJ2-7; 14 nucleotides line up with TRBD2. The CDR3 has 20 residues. The junction had 19 bases not matched to a gene; V was cut back by 2 bases and J by 7 bases. CDR1 is ENHRY and CDR2 is SYGVKD in the germline V gene.

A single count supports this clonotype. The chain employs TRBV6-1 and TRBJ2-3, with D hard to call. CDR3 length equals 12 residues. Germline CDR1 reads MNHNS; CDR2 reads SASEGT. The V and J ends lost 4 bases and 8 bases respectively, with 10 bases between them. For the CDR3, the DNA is TGTGCCAGCAGTGGGGGATATAGTACGCAGTATTTT. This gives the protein CASSGGYSTQYF.

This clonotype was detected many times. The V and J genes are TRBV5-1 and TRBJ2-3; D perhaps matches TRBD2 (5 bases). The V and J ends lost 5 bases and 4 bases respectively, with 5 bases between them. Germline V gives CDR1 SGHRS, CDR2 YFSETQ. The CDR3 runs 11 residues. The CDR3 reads CASRLADTQYF. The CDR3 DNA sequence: TGCGCCAGCAGACTAGCAGATACGCAGTATTTT. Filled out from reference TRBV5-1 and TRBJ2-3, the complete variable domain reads KAGVTQTPRYLIKTRGQQVTLSCSPISGHRSVSWYQQTPGQGLQFLFEYFSETQRNKGNFPGRFSGRQFSNSRSEMNVSTLELGDSALYLCASRLADTQYFGPGTRLTVL.